Below are 7 T cell receptor beta chains sequenced from a single sample in a study of blood T cells in healthy people across ages. A J-beta primer mix and a sample-barcoded 5' primer were used in a second PCR of about 7 to 12 cycles. Each CDR3 protein gets one entry after TCRdb re-called the 5' RACE reads with MiXCR. The sample shows about 1.6 million distinct CDR3 sequences, 34% of them seen only once. Sequenced: blood. The receptors were sampled from a woman in her twenties or thirties in good health.

This clonotype has just a few counts. The chain has TRBV12-3 or TRBV12-4 and TRBJ2-1, with D perhaps TRBD2 (7 bases). This CDR3 has 17 amino acids. Trimming removed 0 bases from V and 4 bases from J, with 16 bases in between. The chain's CDR3 is CASSLANYGGAYNEQFF. Here the CDR3 DNA reads TGTGCCAGCAGTTTAGCGAATTATGGGGGGGCTTACAATGAGCAGTTCTTC.

The chain is built from TRBV10-3 and TRBJ1-1; tentatively, D is TRBD1 (5 bases). Trimming shortened V by 8 bases and J by 1 base, and 11 bases separated the two germline ends. This CDR3 has 13 residues. The germline V gene has CDR1 ENHRY and CDR2 SYGVKD. CDR3: CAIGGRRNTEAFF. The CDR3 coding sequence is TGTGCCATCGGGGGACGACGGAACACTGAAGCTTTCTTT.

This clonotype was observed at least ten times. V is TRBV12-3 or TRBV12-4 and J is TRBJ2-7; 7 bases align to TRBD2. This CDR3 contains 15 residues. V lost 7 bases and J lost 1; bases outside the gene matches: 10. The CDR3: CASTLGGNPSYEQYF. In DNA form, the CDR3 reads TGTGCCAGCACCTTGGGGGGGAACCCTTCCTACGAGCAGTACTTC.

About this clonotype itself: Compared with germline, one end of the junction differs, possibly owing to a read error. The V and J genes are TRBV11-2 and TRBJ2-3; TRBD1 might be the D (6 bases). CDR1 is SGHAT, CDR2 FQNNGV, per germline. CDR3 length: 15 residues. The CDR3 spells CASSLVRTVTGTQYF. The CDR3 region has the DNA TGTGCCAGCAGCTTAGTAAGGACAGTCACAGGTACGCAGTATTTT.

This chain connects TRBV7-9 to TRBJ2-1; D may match TRBD1 or TRBD2 (6 bases each). Trimming pared 8 bases from V and 6 bases from J, leaving 17 bases between. In germline, CDR1 is SEHNR, CDR2 FQNEAQ (reference sequence). There are 14 residues in the CDR3. In DNA form, the CDR3 reads TGTGCCAGCCTGGGGGGCAGGGTCAGCAATGAGCAGTTCTTC. Translating gives CASLGGRVSNEQFF.

This chain links TRBV6-5 with TRBJ2-7; D remains unclear. This CDR3 comprises 15 residues. Germline CDR1 MNHEY, CDR2 SVGAGI. Between the trimmed V and J ends, which lost 2 bases and 5 bases, there was a span of 16 bases. CDR3 region: CASSYLGRPQDEQYF. The CDR3 region has the DNA TGTGCCAGCAGTTACCTAGGTCGACCTCAAGACGAGCAGTACTTC.

This clonotype was seen only a few times. The V call is TRBV15, the J call TRBJ2-2; D call uncertain. V lost 0 bases to trimming and J lost 3 bases, with 5 bases between them. This CDR3 comprises 14 residues. Germline values: CDR1 LNHNV, CDR2 YYDKDF (reference sequence). The CDR3 loop is CATSRDVDTGELFF. For the CDR3, the DNA is TGTGCCACCAGCAGAGATGTAGACACCGGGGAGCTGTTTTTT.